This passage covers 30 T cell receptor beta chains from one sample sequenced in a study of CD4+ T cells in melanoma. Libraries were prepared by immunoSEQ multiplex PCR; TCRdb keeps only in-frame clonotypes and omits some of them. The top ten clones hold 3% to 4% of a sample with about 120,000 clones, around 92% of them seen once. The specimen was peripheral blood. Receptors originate from a human donor with melanoma.

The chain joins TRBV7-6 to TRBJ2-2, with D tentatively TRBD2 (6 bases). CDR1 is SGHVS and CDR2 is FNYEAQ in the germline V gene. V was pared by 5 bases and J by 6 bases, with 7 bases between. This CDR3 spans 12 amino acids. CDR3 nucleotides: TGTGCCAGCAGCCGACTAGCCGGGGAGCTGTTTTTT. Amino acid sequence: CASSRLAGELFF.

The CDR3 DNA sequence: TGTGCCAGCTCAGCACAGGGGTCCTATAATTCACCCCTCCACTTT. Amino acid sequence: CASSAQGSYNSPLHF. The V gene is TRBV18, the J gene TRBJ1-6, with 7 positions matching TRBD1. The V gene end was trimmed by 5 bases and the J gene end by 1 base; junction bases not matched to a gene: 2. The CDR3 runs to 15 residues. Germline V gives CDR1 KGHSH, CDR2 LQKENI.

V usage is TRBV25-1 and J usage is TRBJ1-6; D possibly corresponds to TRBD1 (5 bases). The length of the CDR3 is 13 residues. V lost 4 bases and J lost 14, with 15 bases in between. Germline CDR1 reads MGHDK; CDR2 reads SYGVNS. CDR3 in amino acids: CASSAPTVTALHF. The CDR3, as DNA: TGTGCCAGCAGTGCCCCGACAGTGACAGCCCTCCACTTT.

In nucleotides, the CDR3 is TGTGCCAGTAGTCCCCGAGGGCAGTCCCGGCAAGCTTTCTTT. It encodes CASSPRGQSRQAFF. The rearrangement joins TRBV19 to TRBJ1-1, with D unclear. The CDR3 has 14 residues. CDR1 and CDR2 (germline): LNHDA, SQIVND (reference sequence). The V end lost 5 bases, the J end lost 9 bases, and 19 bases lay between the germline ends.

V is TRBV25-1 and J is TRBJ1-2; TRBD1 might be the D (5 bases). The CDR3 covers 13 residues. CDR1 is MGHDK and CDR2 is SYGVNS in the germline V gene. Deletions cut 6 bases from V and 6 bases from J, with 14 bases between. This CDR3 is CASSPGPGNGYTF. The CDR3 DNA reads as TGTGCCAGCAGCCCCGGACCAGGGAATGGCTACACCTTC.

The V gene is TRBV10-3, the J gene TRBJ2-2; 8 bases fit TRBD1. Germline CDR1 reads ENHRY; CDR2 reads SYGVKD. The CDR3 is 15 amino acids. V lost 10 bases to trimming and J lost 2 bases; unmatched junction nucleotides: 9. CDR3 loop: CATRSGQGNTGELFF. CDR3 coding DNA: TGTGCCACCCGCTCTGGACAGGGTAACACCGGGGAGCTGTTTTTT.

The rearrangement joins TRBV5-4 to TRBJ2-4; the match to TRBD1 covers 11 bases. The CDR3 contains 16 residues. Per the germline V gene, CDR1 is SGHNT and CDR2 is YYREEE (reference sequence). The ends lost 3 bases at V and 8 bases at J; junction bases unmatched: 10. As DNA, the CDR3 is TGTGCCAGCAGCTGGGCAACCGGGACAGGGGGGGACATTCAGTACTTC. This encodes CASSWATGTGGDIQYF. Looking up the rest from reference TRBV5-4 and TRBJ2-4 gives the full variable domain: ETGVTQSPTHLIKTRGQQVTLRCSSQSGHNTVSWYQQALGQGPQFIFQYYREEENGRGNFPPRFSGLQFPNYSSELNVNALELDDSALYLCASSWATGTGGDIQYFGAGTRLSVL.

V usage is TRBV7-7 and J usage is TRBJ2-2; D is uncertain. The length of the CDR3 is 12 residues. Trimming took off 4 bases at V and 7 bases at J, with 7 bases between the two ends. In germline, CDR1 is SSHAT, CDR2 FNYEAQ (reference sequence). In DNA form, the CDR3 reads TGTGCCAGCAGCTCGCGCGACGGGGAGCTGTTTTTT. This gives the protein CASSSRDGELFF.

The chain joins TRBV7-9 to TRBJ1-5; 10 positions match TRBD1. The CDR3 totals 16 residues. V was clipped by 5 bases and J by 7 bases; unmatched bases: 11. The germline CDR1 and CDR2 sequences are SEHNR and FQNEAQ (reference sequence). CDR3 residues: CASSHNFGTGDQPQHF. As DNA, the CDR3 is TGTGCCAGCAGCCATAATTTCGGGACAGGGGACCAGCCCCAGCATTTT.

V and J are TRBV27 and TRBJ1-5, with TRBD1 matching 7 bases. This CDR3 contains 16 residues. J lost 4 bases, V lost 1 base, and 7 bases had no gene match. CDR1 and CDR2 from the germline V gene are MNHEY and SMNVEV (reference sequence). CDR3 loop: CASSLWSTGVNQPQHF. The CDR3 DNA is TGTGCCAGCAGTTTATGGTCCACAGGGGTTAATCAGCCCCAGCATTTT.

This chain links TRBV30 with TRBJ2-1, with a possible D match to TRBD2 (5 bases). Trimming removed 0 bases from V and 7 bases from J, with 13 bases in between. Per germline, CDR1 GTSNPN and CDR2 SVGIG (reference sequence). The CDR3 totals 14 residues. CDR3 loop: CAWSVLTGSNEQFF. The DNA for the CDR3 is TGTGCCTGGAGTGTGTTAACGGGGAGTAATGAGCAGTTCTTC.

The chain uses TRBV28 and TRBJ1-2, with TRBD1 as a possible D gene (5 bases). V was trimmed by 2 bases and J by 6 bases, leaving 19 bases between them. The CDR3 runs 16 residues. Germline values: CDR1 MDHEN, CDR2 SYDVKM. For the CDR3, the DNA is TGTGCCAGCAGTTTAAGGGTTCGGGGGGAAGCTGATGGCTACACCTTC. This gives the protein CASSLRVRGEADGYTF.

V usage is TRBV9 and J usage is TRBJ2-3; D is possibly TRBD1 (5 bases). The CDR3 has 14 amino acids. Germline values: CDR1 SGDLS, CDR2 YYNGEE. V dropped 5 bases and J dropped 3 bases, with 13 bases sitting between them. CDR3 region: CASSLSGFTDTQYF. The CDR3 nucleotides read TGTGCCAGCAGTTTATCAGGGTTTACAGATACGCAGTATTTT.

The table lists this clone with a count of one. V is TRBV6-5 and J is TRBJ2-5, with D hard to call. TRBJ2-7 matches the DNA end more closely, so the J call is doubtful. Germline assignment: CDR1 MNHEY and CDR2 SVGAGI. The CDR3 sequence is 16 residues long. CDR3 DNA: TGTGCCAGCAGTTATCGGTACGGACCTAGCTCCTACGAGCAGTACTTC. It codes for CASSYRYGPSSYEQYF.

This chain links TRBV19 with TRBJ2-1; 11 positions match TRBD1. The CDR3 contains 14 residues. Germline V gene sequence: CDR1 LNHDA, CDR2 SQIVND (reference sequence). The trim removed 6 bases at V and 9 bases at J, leaving 7 bases unmatched. The CDR3 sequence: CASRPDRGQGEQFF. In DNA form, the CDR3 reads TGTGCCAGTAGGCCGGACAGGGGGCAAGGTGAGCAGTTCTTC.

The genes are TRBV19 and TRBJ1-2; TRBD1 matches 10 bases. V lost 5 bases, J lost 4 bases, and 4 bases stayed unmatched. The V gene's germline CDR1 is LNHDA and CDR2 SQIVND (reference sequence). This CDR3 contains 14 residues. The CDR3 region is CASSPRTGGYGYTF. CDR3 nucleotide sequence: TGTGCCAGTAGTCCTCGGACAGGGGGCTATGGCTACACCTTC.

The V and J genes are TRBV5-1 and TRBJ1-1; D is perhaps TRBD1 (5 bases). CDR3 size: 14 residues. Trimming cost V 0 bases and J 8 bases, with 14 bases left between them. The germline CDR1 and CDR2 sequences are SGHRS and YFSETQ. CDR3 in DNA: TGCGCCAGCAGCTTGGCCCCGTTGCAGGGAGAAGCTTTCTTT. Protein: CASSLAPLQGEAFF.

This chain uses TRBV7-9 with TRBJ2-5, with D unresolved. This CDR3 is 13 amino acids long. Trimming took off 4 bases at V and 3 bases at J, with 9 bases between the two ends. CDR1 is SEHNR, CDR2 FQNEAQ, per germline (reference sequence). CDR3 bases: TGTGCCAGCAGCTGGGTCCCAGAAGAGACCCAGTACTTC. Translation: CASSWVPEETQYF.

V and J are TRBV7-2 and TRBJ2-7, with 8 bases identical to TRBD2. Per the germline V gene, CDR1 is SGHTA and CDR2 is FQGNSA. The trim removed 6 bases at V and 4 bases at J, leaving 8 bases unmatched. The CDR3 has 14 amino acids. The CDR3 is CASRLAGGGYEQYF. In DNA form, the CDR3 reads TGTGCCAGCAGGCTAGCGGGTGGGGGTTACGAGCAGTACTTC.

The V call is TRBV12-5, the J call TRBJ2-5; D may correspond to TRBD1 or TRBD2 (5 bases each). The J call may be incorrect, as the DNA end agrees better with TRBJ2-7. In germline, CDR1 is LGHNT, CDR2 FRNRAP. This CDR3 is 11 amino acids long. The CDR3 sequence is CASAGLYEQYF. The CDR3 region has the DNA TGTGCTAGTGCGGGGCTCTACGAGCAGTACTTC.

The chain employs TRBV6-1 and TRBJ1-4; D is ambiguous. CDR1 is MNHNS and CDR2 is SASEGT in the germline V gene. The V end lost 1 base, the J end lost 5 bases, and 11 bases lay between the germline ends. This CDR3 contains 15 residues. The CDR3 region has the DNA TGTGCCAGCAGTGAAGTCTGGGCTGAGAATGAAAAACTGTTTTTT. Its protein is CASSEVWAENEKLFF.

The CDR3 sequence is CASSVGTGYGEKLFF. As DNA, the CDR3 is TGTGCCAGCAGCGTGGGGACGGGGTACGGGGAAAAACTGTTTTTT. The V gene is TRBV9, the J gene TRBJ1-4, with D maybe TRBD1 (5 bases). Trimming removed 2 bases at V and 8 bases at J, with 16 bases between. The CDR3 has 15 residues. The germline gives CDR1 SGDLS, CDR2 YYNGEE.

The rearrangement uses TRBV5-1 and TRBJ2-5, with 11 bases matching TRBD2. Germline CDR1 reads SGHRS; CDR2 reads YFSETQ. The CDR3 is 17 residues long. The trim removed 3 bases at V and 5 bases at J, leaving 12 bases unmatched. CDR3 protein: CASSSGVAGGPLETQYF. In DNA, the CDR3 is TGCGCCAGCAGCTCTGGGGTAGCGGGGGGGCCCCTGGAGACCCAGTACTTC.

The chain combines TRBV6-5 with TRBJ1-4; D unresolved. The CDR3 spans 14 residues. Germline V CDR1 and CDR2: MNHEY, SVGAGI. V was clipped by 8 bases and J by 0 bases, with 10 bases between them. CDR3 bases: TGTGCCAGCGGACCGATTACAACTAATGAAAAACTGTTTTTT. It yields the protein CASGPITTNEKLFF.

The genes are TRBV11-3 and TRBJ2-3; 9 positions agree with TRBD2. The germline CDR1 and CDR2 sequences are SGHNT and YENEEA. Unmatched junction bases numbered 6, after V lost 5 bases and J lost 0 bases. This CDR3 is 16 amino acids long. The CDR3 DNA sequence: TGTGCCAGCAGCGAACACACTAGCGGGAGCACAGATACGCAGTATTTT. Its protein product is CASSEHTSGSTDTQYF.

The CDR3 DNA is TGTGCCATCATGGCAGGGGAAGGTGGCGAGCAGTACTTC. Its translation: CAIMAGEGGEQYF. The genes are TRBV10-3 and TRBJ2-7; tentative D call: TRBD1 (6 bases). In germline, CDR1 is ENHRY, CDR2 SYGVKD. The CDR3 runs to 13 residues. V was clipped by 7 bases and J by 6 bases, with 16 bases between them.

The chain links TRBV28 to TRBJ2-3; D possibly corresponds to TRBD2 (5 bases). Looked up from germline, CDR1 is MDHEN and CDR2 is SYDVKM. The V end lost 5 bases, the J end lost 4 bases, and 19 bases lay between the germline ends. The CDR3 is 16 amino acids. The CDR3 here is CASSQIGLRKADTQYF. DNA of the CDR3: TGTGCCAGCAGTCAAATCGGACTGAGGAAGGCAGATACGCAGTATTTT.

This clone was observed a single time. The rearrangement uses TRBV18 and TRBJ2-1; TRBD1 matches 7 bases. The V and J ends lost 2 bases and 8 bases, in that order; junction bases with no gene match: 12. CDR3 size: 16 residues. Germline assignment: CDR1 KGHSH and CDR2 LQKENI. The CDR3 nucleotides read TGTGCCAGCTCACCATGGGAACAGGGGTGGTCGTATGAGCAGTTCTTC. It specifies CASSPWEQGWSYEQFF.

The V call is TRBV28, the J call TRBJ2-3, with 9 bases lining up with TRBD1. V lost 5 bases, J lost 2 bases, and 5 bases stayed unmatched. This CDR3 has 15 residues. The germline gives CDR1 MDHEN, CDR2 SYDVKM. CDR3 loop: CASSLDRGPTDTQYF. In DNA, the CDR3 is TGTGCCAGCAGTCTGGACAGGGGACCCACAGATACGCAGTATTTT.

The genes are TRBV14 and TRBJ2-2, with D unclear. The CDR3 consists of 16 residues. The V and J ends lost 4 bases and 0 bases respectively, with 12 bases between them. Germline V gene sequence: CDR1 SGHDN, CDR2 FVKESK. In nucleotides, the CDR3 is TGTGCCAGCAGCCGCCAAGTCCTATCGAACACCGGGGAGCTGTTTTTT. Translating gives CASSRQVLSNTGELFF.